This TCR beta chain was sequenced during a study of cytomegalovirus exposure and HLA in healthy donors. PCR primers comprised 60 Vbeta and 13 Jbeta primers. Repertoires were generated with immunoSEQ multiplex PCR, while TCRdb's copy carries only in-frame clones and drops some. The top ten clones hold more than 2% of a sample with around 130,000 clones, less than 85% of them seen once. This TCR was recovered from a woman aged 40 to 50 in good health and CMV-seropositive. Sequenced input: PBMCs.

CDR3 sequence (DNA): TGTGCCAGCAGCTTGGGGACAGGGAACTATGGCTACACCTTC. It codes for CASSLGTGNYGYTF. The rearrangement links TRBV5-4 to TRBJ1-2; TRBD1 aligns across 8 bases. The CDR3 is 14 residues long. In germline, CDR1 is SGHNT, CDR2 YYREEE (reference sequence). The V segment lost 0 bases and the J segment 2 bases; nucleotides outside the gene matches: 0. Together with reference TRBV5-4 and TRBJ1-2, the CDR3 gives the full variable domain: ETGVTQSPTHLIKTRGQQVTLRCSSQSGHNTVSWYQQALGQGPQFIFQYYREEENGRGNFPPRFSGLQFPNYSSELNVNALELDDSALYLCASSLGTGNYGYTFGSGTRLTVV.